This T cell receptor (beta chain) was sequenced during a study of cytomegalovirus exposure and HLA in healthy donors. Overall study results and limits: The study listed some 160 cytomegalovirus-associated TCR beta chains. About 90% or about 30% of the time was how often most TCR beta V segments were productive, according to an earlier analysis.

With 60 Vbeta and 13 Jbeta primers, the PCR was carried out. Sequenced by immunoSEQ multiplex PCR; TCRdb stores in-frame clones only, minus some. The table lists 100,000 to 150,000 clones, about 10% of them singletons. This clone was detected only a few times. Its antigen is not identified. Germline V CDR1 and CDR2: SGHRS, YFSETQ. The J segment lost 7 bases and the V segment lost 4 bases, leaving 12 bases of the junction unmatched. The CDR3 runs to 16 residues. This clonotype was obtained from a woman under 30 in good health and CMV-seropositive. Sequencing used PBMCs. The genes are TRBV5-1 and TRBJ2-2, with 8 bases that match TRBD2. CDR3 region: CASSPAGGLTGGELFF. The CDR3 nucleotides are TGCGCCAGCAGCCCGGCGGGGGGCCTCACGGGCGGGGAGCTGTTTTTT.